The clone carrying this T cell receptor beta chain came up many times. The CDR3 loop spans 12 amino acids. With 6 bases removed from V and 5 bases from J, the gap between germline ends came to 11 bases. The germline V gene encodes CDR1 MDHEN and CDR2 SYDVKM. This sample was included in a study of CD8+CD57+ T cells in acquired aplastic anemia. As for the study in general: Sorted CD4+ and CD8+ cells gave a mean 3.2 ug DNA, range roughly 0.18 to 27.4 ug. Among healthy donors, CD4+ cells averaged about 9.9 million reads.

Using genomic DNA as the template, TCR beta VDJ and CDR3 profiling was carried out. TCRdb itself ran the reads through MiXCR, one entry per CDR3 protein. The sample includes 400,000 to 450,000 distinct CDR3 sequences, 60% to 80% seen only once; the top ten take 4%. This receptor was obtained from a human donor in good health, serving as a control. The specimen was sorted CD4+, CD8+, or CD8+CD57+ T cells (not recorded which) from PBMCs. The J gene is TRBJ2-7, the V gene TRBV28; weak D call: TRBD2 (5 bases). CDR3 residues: CASRPPGNEQYF. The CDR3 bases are TGTGCCAGCAGGCCGCCCGGGAACGAGCAGTACTTC.